This passage covers 19 T cell receptor beta chains from one sample sequenced in a study of human T cells and chemical hapten exposure. Stated time point: pre-sensitization, week 0. The treatment was: therapeutic diphenylcyclopropenone sensitization with weekly scalp DPC. Via MiXCR, TCRdb re-called the RACE reads, giving one row per CDR3 protein. The profile covers under 400,000 distinct CDR3 sequences, with approximately 5.1% appearing a single time and around 2.6% taken by the ten largest. Sequenced material: whole blood, taken in connection with sensitization to the hapten diphenylcyclopropenone (DPC). The receptor source for this set is a woman between 45 and 65 years old with alopecia areata. Some clones in this sample may be carry-over from other donors' samples.

This clonotype was counted many times. The chain has TRBV11-2 and TRBJ2-5, with TRBD2 identical over 11 bases. Germline values: CDR1 SGHAT, CDR2 FQNNGV. The V gene end was trimmed by 0 bases and the J gene end by 6 bases; junction bases not matched to a gene: 6. CDR3 size: 16 residues. CDR3 sequence (DNA): TGTGCCAGCAGCTTAGAACTAGCGGGGGAATTAAAGACCCAGTACTTC. It translates to CASSLELAGELKTQYF.

This clonotype has just a few counts. This chain uses TRBV6-2 or TRBV6-3 with TRBJ1-1, with D possibly matching TRBD1 (5 bases). This CDR3 contains 18 residues. V was cut by 2 bases and J by 0 bases, with 19 bases left in between. CDR1 and CDR2 (germline): MNHEY, SVGEGT. The CDR3 reads CASSYMAPGIGMNTEAFF. CDR3 sequence (DNA): TGTGCCAGCAGTTACATGGCCCCAGGGATTGGGATGAACACTGAAGCTTTCTTT.

At least ten counts were recorded for this clonotype. The genes are TRBV7-2 and TRBJ1-1; D is unclear. The CDR3 length is 13 residues. Germline CDR1 reads SGHTA; CDR2 reads FQGNSA. Trimming took 4 bases from V and 1 from J, leaving 7 bases between them. CDR3 amino acids: CASSSAGNTEAFF. CDR3 bases: TGTGCCAGCAGCTCAGCAGGGAACACTGAAGCTTTCTTT.

This clonotype occurred many times. The chain couples TRBV12-3 or TRBV12-4 to TRBJ2-3, with D perhaps assigned TRBD1 or TRBD2 (5 bases each). The CDR3 has 13 residues. V gave up 3 bases and J gave up 4 bases, with 8 bases separating them. In DNA, the CDR3 is TGTGCCAGCAGTTTGGGGACGTCAGATACGCAGTATTTT. Its protein product is CASSLGTSDTQYF.

Here the CDR3 reads CASSPGGLADVGYF. In DNA form, the CDR3 reads TGTGCCAGCAGCCCAGGAGGACTAGCGGACGTTGGGTACTTC. The rearrangement uses TRBV2 and TRBJ2-7, with TRBD2 matching over 10 bases. With 6 bases clipped from V and 12 bases from J, the junction kept 14 bases outside the gene matches. The germline V gene encodes CDR1 SNHLY and CDR2 FYNNEI. The CDR3 contains 14 residues.

At least ten counts were recorded for this clonotype. This chain joins TRBV7-6 and TRBJ1-4; no firm D call. V shed 1 base and J shed 4 bases, with 4 bases lying between them. This CDR3 is built from 13 residues. In germline, CDR1 is SGHVS, CDR2 FNYEAQ. The CDR3 here is CASSLDFNEKLFF. CDR3 in DNA: TGTGCCAGCAGCTTAGACTTTAATGAAAAACTGTTTTTT.

DNA of the CDR3: TGTGCCAGCAGGCCGGGACAGAGTCGCGAAAAACTGTTTTTT. It yields the protein CASRPGQSREKLFF. The chain carries TRBV2 and TRBJ1-4; 7 bases map to TRBD1. The V gene's germline CDR1 is SNHLY and CDR2 FYNNEI. The CDR3 consists of 14 residues. After removal of 6 bases from V and 8 bases from J, the junction contained 9 bases not matched to a gene.

This clonotype was detected only a few times. The chain recombines TRBV29-1 with TRBJ2-7, with TRBD2 identical over 14 bases. Germline CDR1 and CDR2: SQVTM and ANQGSEA. The CDR3 runs 18 residues. The junction had 15 bases not matched to a gene; V was cut back by 6 bases and J by 2 bases. The CDR3 nucleotides are TGCAGCGTGATCGACAGACCGGGACTAGCGGGAGTCCCCTACGAGCAGTACTTC. Amino acid sequence: CSVIDRPGLAGVPYEQYF.

The table lists this clonotype with many counts. V and J are TRBV3-1 and TRBJ1-4; D ambiguous. The germline V gene has CDR1 LGHDT and CDR2 YNNKEL (reference sequence). Trimming took off 1 base at V and 3 bases at J, with 9 bases between the two ends. The CDR3 contains 15 residues. The CDR3 nucleotides read TGTGCCAGCAGCCAAGGAAACAGCCCTAATGAAAAACTGTTTTTT. Translating gives CASSQGNSPNEKLFF.

This clonotype has ten or more counts. This chain connects TRBV7-2 to TRBJ2-1; D not resolved. V was trimmed by 5 bases and J by 10 bases, leaving 18 bases between them. The length of the CDR3 is 14 residues. Germline CDR1 and CDR2: SGHTA and FQGNSA. The DNA of the CDR3 is TGTGCCAGCAGCCCGCAAGTCGAGCTAGGAGAGCAGTTCTTC. Its protein is CASSPQVELGEQFF.

The chain uses TRBV6-6 and TRBJ2-3; 10 nucleotides match TRBD2. After removal of 8 bases from V and 6 bases from J, the junction contained 8 bases not matched to a gene. The CDR3 extends over 14 amino acids. Germline-derived CDR1 and CDR2 are MNHNY and SVGAGI (reference sequence). The CDR3 is CASERGGGSDTQYF. The CDR3 nucleotides read TGTGCCAGCGAGCGGGGGGGCGGATCCGATACGCAGTATTTT.

The rearrangement links TRBV5-5 to TRBJ2-7; 7 bases fit TRBD1. J was trimmed by 3 bases and V by 6 bases; bases with no gene match: 9. The CDR3 length is 14 residues. Germline V lookup: CDR1 SGHKS, CDR2 YYEKEE (reference sequence). This CDR3 is CASTVTGLSYEQYF. The CDR3 nucleotides are TGTGCCAGCACCGTGACAGGGCTGAGCTACGAGCAGTACTTC.

The rearrangement joins TRBV30 to TRBJ1-2; D is unresolved. The ends were cut back, 1 base at V and 11 bases at J, with 8 bases in the middle. This CDR3 spans 10 amino acids. Germline CDR1 GTSNPN, CDR2 SVGIG (reference sequence). CDR3: CAWSAEEYTF. DNA of the CDR3: TGTGCCTGGAGTGCGGAGGAGTACACCTTC.

This clonotype has a count of ten or more. This chain uses TRBV2 with TRBJ2-3; D gene unclear. Trimming shortened V by 8 bases and J by 0 bases, and 9 bases separated the two germline ends. Germline V gene data show CDR1 as SNHLY and CDR2 as FYNNEI. The CDR3 loop spans 13 amino acids. CDR3 sequence (DNA): TGTGCCAGCGAAGGCCCTAGCACAGATACGCAGTATTTT. It yields the protein CASEGPSTDTQYF.

The CDR3 sequence is CASSYRGNAFF. The CDR3 DNA follows: TGTGCCAGCAGTTACAGAGGGAATGCTTTCTTT. J is TRBJ1-1 and V is TRBV6-5; no clear D. The V gene lost 2 bases and the J gene lost 11 bases, with 9 bases spanning the gap. This CDR3 contains 11 residues. Germline V gives CDR1 MNHEY, CDR2 SVGAGI.

This clonotype was counted between two and nine times. This rearrangement joins TRBV14 to TRBJ2-7; a possible D gene is TRBD1 (7 bases). In germline, CDR1 is SGHDN, CDR2 FVKESK. V was shortened by 4 bases and J by 7 bases, with 14 bases between the two germline ends. The CDR3 runs to 13 residues. CDR3 region: CASSPTGREEQYF. The CDR3 DNA sequence: TGTGCCAGCAGCCCGACAGGGCGGGAAGAGCAGTACTTC.

This clonotype was recorded a few times. This chain joins TRBV18 and TRBJ2-7; 13 nucleotides agree with TRBD2. Germline V gives CDR1 KGHSH, CDR2 LQKENI. The V gene end was trimmed by 4 bases and the J gene end by 1 base; junction bases not matched to a gene: 7. The CDR3 has 17 amino acids. This CDR3 is CASSLTSGRELSYEQYF. CDR3 coding DNA: TGTGCCAGCTCACTCACTAGCGGGAGGGAACTTTCCTACGAGCAGTACTTC.

In this sample, this clonotype turned up many times. The J gene is TRBJ2-7, the V gene TRBV9; 8 positions match TRBD1. CDR3 size: 16 residues. V lost 3 bases and J lost 1; bases outside the gene matches: 9. Germline CDR1 and CDR2: SGDLS and YYNGEE. The CDR3 sequence is CASSANQGARSYEQYF. The CDR3 nucleotides are TGTGCCAGCAGCGCCAACCAGGGGGCCCGTTCCTACGAGCAGTACTTC. The complete variable domain, with remaining parts taken from reference TRBV9 and TRBJ2-7, reads DSGVTQTPKHLITATGQRVTLRCSPRSGDLSVYWYQQSLDQGLQFLIQYYNGEERAKGNILERFSAQQFPDLHSELNLSSLELGDSALYFCASSANQGARSYEQYFGPGTRLTVT.

About this clonotype itself: With a much larger clone just one base away, this may be a read error. The chain is built from TRBV20-1 and TRBJ2-7; 9 nucleotides agree with TRBD1. J lost 6 bases, V lost 5 bases, and 5 bases had no gene match. Germline V gives CDR1 DFQATT, CDR2 SNEGSKA (reference sequence). The CDR3 sequence is 12 residues long. This chain's CDR3 is CSAPWTGAEQYF. CDR3 coding DNA: TGCAGTGCTCCCTGGACAGGGGCCGAGCAGTACTTC.